The sequence of this T cell receptor beta chain was determined in a study of neurological immune-mediated disorders. This CDR3 is 12 amino acids long. Trimming pared 6 bases from V and 5 bases from J, leaving 10 bases between. This clonotype was seen ten or more times. MiXCR, applied by TCRdb to the 5' RACE reads, yields one record per CDR3 protein. The table includes about 60,000 distinct CDR3 sequences, 3.6% detected once. The sample taken for sequencing was PBMCs. This receptor was obtained from a young man with multiple sclerosis. This chain joins TRBV12-3 or TRBV12-4 and TRBJ1-1; tentatively, D is TRBD1 (6 bases). CDR3 residues: CASRIRGTEAFF. CDR3 nucleotides: TGTGCCAGCAGAATCAGGGGTACTGAAGCTTTCTTT.